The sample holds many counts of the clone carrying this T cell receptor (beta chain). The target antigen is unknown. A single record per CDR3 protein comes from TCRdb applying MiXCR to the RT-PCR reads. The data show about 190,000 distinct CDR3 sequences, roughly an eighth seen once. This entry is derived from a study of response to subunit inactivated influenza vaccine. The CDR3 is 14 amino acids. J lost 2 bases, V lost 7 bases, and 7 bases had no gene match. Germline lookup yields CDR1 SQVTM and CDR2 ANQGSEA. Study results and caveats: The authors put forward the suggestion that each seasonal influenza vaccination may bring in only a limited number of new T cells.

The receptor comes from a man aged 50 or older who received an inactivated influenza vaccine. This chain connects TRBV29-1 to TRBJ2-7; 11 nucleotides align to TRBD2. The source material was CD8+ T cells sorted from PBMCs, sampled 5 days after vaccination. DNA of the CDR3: TGCAGCGCCGAGGGGACTAGCGGAACCTACGAGCAGTACTTC. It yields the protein CSAEGTSGTYEQYF.